This T cell receptor beta chain was captured in a study of regulatory T cells in long-lasting Graves disease. Library construction for TCR beta used iRepertoire HTBI primers and Arm-PCR of CDR3 regions. Each CDR3 protein gets one entry after TCRdb re-called the multiplex PCR reads with MiXCR. The profile shows some 370,000 distinct CDR3 sequences, around 20% of them singletons. The study, taken as a whole, reports: Preferential use of TRBV28, TRBJ1-2 and TRBJ2-5 was seen in persistent disease. Analyses excluded thyroid tissue, covering peripheral blood alone. Public clonotype sharing was higher in persistent than newly diagnosed patients.

V lost 0 bases and J lost 2, with 13 bases in between. The CDR3 is 17 amino acids. The V gene's germline CDR1 is MNHEY and CDR2 SVGAGI. Of note for this clonotype: As yet, its antigen is unknown.

This sample's time point: persistent/refractory GD, antithyroid drugs over 5 years with positive TRAb. PBMC-extracted RNA yielded the TCR library. The sequences come from peripheral blood mononuclear cells (PBMCs), collected when the disease was refractory, from a patient treated with antithyroid drugs. The TCR comes from a female donor with Graves disease. This chain joins TRBV6-5 and TRBJ2-2; D perhaps matches TRBD2 (7 bases). CDR3 nucleotides: TGTGCCAGCAGTTACTCGACGGGGGGCGGAAACACCGGGGAGCTGTTTTTT. Encoded protein: CASSYSTGGGNTGELFF.